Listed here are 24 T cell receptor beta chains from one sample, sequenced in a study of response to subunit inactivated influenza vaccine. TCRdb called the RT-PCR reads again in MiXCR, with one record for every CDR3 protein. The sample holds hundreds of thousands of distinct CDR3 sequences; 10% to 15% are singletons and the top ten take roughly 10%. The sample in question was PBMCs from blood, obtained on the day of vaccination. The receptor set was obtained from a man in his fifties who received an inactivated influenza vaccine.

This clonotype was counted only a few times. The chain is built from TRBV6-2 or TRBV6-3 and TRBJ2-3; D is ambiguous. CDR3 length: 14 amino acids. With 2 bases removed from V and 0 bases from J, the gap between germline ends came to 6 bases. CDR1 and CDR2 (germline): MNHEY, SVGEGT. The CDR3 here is CASSYQGSTDTQYF. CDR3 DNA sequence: TGTGCCAGCAGTTACCAAGGGAGCACAGATACGCAGTATTTT.

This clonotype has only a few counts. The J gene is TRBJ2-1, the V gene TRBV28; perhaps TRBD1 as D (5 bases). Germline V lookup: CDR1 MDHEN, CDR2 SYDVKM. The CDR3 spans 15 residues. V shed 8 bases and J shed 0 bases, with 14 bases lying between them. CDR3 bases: TGTGCCAGCCGTAACTCAGGGCCCTCCTACAATGAGCAGTTCTTC. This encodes CASRNSGPSYNEQFF.

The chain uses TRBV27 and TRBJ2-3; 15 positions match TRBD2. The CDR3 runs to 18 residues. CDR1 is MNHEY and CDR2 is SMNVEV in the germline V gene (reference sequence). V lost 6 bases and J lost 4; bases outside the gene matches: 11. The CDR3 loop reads CASRSLGTSGRMADTQYF. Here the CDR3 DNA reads TGTGCCAGCAGGAGCTTGGGGACTAGCGGGAGGATGGCAGATACGCAGTATTTT.

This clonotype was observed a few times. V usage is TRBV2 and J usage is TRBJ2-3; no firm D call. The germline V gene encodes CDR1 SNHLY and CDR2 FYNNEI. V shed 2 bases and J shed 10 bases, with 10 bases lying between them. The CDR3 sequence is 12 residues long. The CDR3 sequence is CASSERSFAQYF. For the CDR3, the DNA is TGTGCCAGCAGTGAACGGAGCTTTGCGCAGTATTTT.

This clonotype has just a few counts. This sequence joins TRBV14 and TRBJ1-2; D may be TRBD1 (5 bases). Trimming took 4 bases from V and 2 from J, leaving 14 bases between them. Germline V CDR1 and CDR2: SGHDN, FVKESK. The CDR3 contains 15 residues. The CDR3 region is CASSPGTGRNYGYTF. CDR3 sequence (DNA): TGTGCCAGCAGCCCAGGGACGGGACGGAACTATGGCTACACCTTC.

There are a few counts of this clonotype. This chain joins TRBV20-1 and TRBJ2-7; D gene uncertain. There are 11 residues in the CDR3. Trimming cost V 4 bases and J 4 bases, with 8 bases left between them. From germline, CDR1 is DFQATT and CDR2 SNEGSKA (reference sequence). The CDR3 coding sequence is TGCAGTGCTATCGCAGGATACGAGCAGTACTTC. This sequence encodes CSAIAGYEQYF.

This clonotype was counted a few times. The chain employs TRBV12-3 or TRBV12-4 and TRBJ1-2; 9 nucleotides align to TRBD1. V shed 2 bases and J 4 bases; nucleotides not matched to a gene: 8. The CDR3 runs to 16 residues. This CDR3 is CASSLLMGQGIYGYTF. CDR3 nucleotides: TGTGCCAGCAGTTTACTGATGGGACAGGGAATCTATGGCTACACCTTC.

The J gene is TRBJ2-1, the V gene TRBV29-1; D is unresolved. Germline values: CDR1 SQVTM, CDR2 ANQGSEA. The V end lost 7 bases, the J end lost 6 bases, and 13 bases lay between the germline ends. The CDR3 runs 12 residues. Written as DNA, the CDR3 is TGCAGCGGTACGATGCTAACCAATGAGCAGTTCTTC. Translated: CSGTMLTNEQFF.

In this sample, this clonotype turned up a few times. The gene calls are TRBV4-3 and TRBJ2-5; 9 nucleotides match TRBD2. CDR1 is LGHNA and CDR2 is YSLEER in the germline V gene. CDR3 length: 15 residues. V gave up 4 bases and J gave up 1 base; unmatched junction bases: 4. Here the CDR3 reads CASSPSGIIQETQYF. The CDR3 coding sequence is TGCGCCAGCAGCCCTAGCGGGATAATCCAAGAGACCCAGTACTTC.

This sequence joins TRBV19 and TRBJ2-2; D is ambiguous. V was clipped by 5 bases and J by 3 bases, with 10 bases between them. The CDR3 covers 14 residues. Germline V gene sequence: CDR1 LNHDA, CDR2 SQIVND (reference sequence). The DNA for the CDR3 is TGTGCCAGTAGTTGGAACCCGTACACCGGGGAGCTGTTTTTT. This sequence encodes CASSWNPYTGELFF.

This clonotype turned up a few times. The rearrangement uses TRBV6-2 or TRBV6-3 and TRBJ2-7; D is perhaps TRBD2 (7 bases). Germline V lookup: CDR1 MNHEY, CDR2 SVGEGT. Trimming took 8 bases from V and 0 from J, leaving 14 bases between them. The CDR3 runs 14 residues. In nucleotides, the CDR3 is TGTGCCAGCGGGAGGGGGTTGAGCTCCTACGAGCAGTACTTC. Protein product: CASGRGLSSYEQYF.

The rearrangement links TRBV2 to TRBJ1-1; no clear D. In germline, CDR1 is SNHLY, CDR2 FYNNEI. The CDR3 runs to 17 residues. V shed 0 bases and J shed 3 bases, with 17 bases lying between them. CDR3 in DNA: TGTGCCAGCAGTGAAGCGCTTTCGAGAGGGAAGGACACTGAAGCTTTCTTT. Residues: CASSEALSRGKDTEAFF.

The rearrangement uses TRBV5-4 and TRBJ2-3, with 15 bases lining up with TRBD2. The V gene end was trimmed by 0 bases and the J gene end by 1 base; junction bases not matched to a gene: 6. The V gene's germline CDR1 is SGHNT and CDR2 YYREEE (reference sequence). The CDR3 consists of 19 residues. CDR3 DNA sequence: TGTGCCAGCAGCTTGGCCCCGGGACTAGCGGGAGGCGGCACAGATACGCAGTATTTT. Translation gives CASSLAPGLAGGGTDTQYF.

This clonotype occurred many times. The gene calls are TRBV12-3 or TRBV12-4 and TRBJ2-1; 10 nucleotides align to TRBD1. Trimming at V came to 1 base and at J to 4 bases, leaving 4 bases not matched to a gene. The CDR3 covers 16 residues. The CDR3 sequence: CASSLDGQGGYNEQFF. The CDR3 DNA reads TGTGCCAGCAGTTTAGACGGACAGGGGGGATACAATGAGCAGTTCTTC.

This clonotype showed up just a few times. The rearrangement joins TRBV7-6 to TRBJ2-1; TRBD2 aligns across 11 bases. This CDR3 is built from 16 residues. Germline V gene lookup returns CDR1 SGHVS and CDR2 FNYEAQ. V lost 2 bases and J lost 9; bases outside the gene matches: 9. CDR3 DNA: TGTGCCAGCAGCTTACGCCTAGCGGGAGGAACCCCTGAGCAGTTCTTC. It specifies CASSLRLAGGTPEQFF.

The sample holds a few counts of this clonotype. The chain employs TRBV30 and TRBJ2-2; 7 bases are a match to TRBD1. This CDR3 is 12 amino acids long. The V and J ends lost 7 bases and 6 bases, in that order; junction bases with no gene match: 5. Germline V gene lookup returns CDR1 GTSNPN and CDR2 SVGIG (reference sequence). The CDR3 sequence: CAYERGPGELFF. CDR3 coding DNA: TGTGCCTACGAGAGGGGGCCCGGGGAGCTGTTTTTT.

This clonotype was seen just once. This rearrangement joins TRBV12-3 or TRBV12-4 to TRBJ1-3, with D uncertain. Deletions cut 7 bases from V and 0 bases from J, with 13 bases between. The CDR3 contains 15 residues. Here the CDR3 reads CASTQSYLSGNTIYF. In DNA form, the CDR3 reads TGTGCCAGCACCCAATCTTATCTCTCTGGAAACACCATATATTTT.

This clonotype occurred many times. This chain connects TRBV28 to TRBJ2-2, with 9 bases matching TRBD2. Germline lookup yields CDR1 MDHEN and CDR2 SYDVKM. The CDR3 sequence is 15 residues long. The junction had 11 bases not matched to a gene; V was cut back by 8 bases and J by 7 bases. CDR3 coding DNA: TGTGCCAGCGGTCGCAGCGGGAGGAACGGCGGGGAGCTGTTTTTT. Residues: CASGRSGRNGGELFF.

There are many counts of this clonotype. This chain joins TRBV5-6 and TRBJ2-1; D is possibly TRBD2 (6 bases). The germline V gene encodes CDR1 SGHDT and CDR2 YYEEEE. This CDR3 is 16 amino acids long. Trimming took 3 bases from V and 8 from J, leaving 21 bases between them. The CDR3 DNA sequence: TGTGCCAGCAGCTGGAGACGGGACTTCTGGGTCGATGAGCAGTTCTTC. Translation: CASSWRRDFWVDEQFF. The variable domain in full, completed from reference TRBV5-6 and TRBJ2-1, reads DAGVTQSPTHLIKTRGQQVTLRCSPKSGHDTVSWYQQALGQGPQFIFQYYEEEERQRGNFPDRFSGHQFPNYSSELNVNALLLGDSALYLCASSWRRDFWVDEQFFGPGTRLTVL.

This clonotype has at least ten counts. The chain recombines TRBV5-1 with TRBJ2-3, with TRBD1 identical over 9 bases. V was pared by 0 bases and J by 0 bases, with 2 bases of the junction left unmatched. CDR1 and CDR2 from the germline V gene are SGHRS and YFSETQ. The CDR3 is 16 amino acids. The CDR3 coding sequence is TGCGCCAGCAGCTTGGGCGGGACAGGGAGCACAGATACGCAGTATTTT. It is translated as CASSLGGTGSTDTQYF.

CDR3 amino acids: CASSVGKNTGELFF. CDR3 coding DNA: TGTGCCAGCAGCGTAGGCAAGAACACCGGGGAGCTGTTTTTT. The chain carries TRBV9 and TRBJ2-2; D uncertain. Germline values: CDR1 SGDLS, CDR2 YYNGEE. This CDR3 comprises 14 residues. Trimming stripped 0 bases from V and 1 base from J, with 4 bases between.

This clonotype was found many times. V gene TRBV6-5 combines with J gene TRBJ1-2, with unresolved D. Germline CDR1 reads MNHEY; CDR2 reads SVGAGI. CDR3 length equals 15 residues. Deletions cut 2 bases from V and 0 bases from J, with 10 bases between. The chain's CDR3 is CASSYNSRSNYGYTF. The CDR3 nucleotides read TGTGCCAGCAGTTACAACAGCCGATCTAACTATGGCTACACCTTC.

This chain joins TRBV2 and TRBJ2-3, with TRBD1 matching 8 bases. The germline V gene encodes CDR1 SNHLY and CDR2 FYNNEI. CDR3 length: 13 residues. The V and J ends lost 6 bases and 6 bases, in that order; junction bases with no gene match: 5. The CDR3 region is CASRGQVEDTQYF. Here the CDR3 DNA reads TGTGCCAGCAGGGGACAGGTAGAGGATACGCAGTATTTT.

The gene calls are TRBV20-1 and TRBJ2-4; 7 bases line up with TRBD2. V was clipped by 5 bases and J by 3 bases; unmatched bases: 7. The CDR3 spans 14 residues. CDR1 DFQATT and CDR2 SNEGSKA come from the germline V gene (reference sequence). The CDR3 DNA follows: TGCAGTGCTGCGGGGGATTCGGACAAAAACATTCAGTACTTC. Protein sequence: CSAAGDSDKNIQYF.